These 5 T cell receptor beta chains share one sample of origin, sequenced in a study of T and B cells in COVID-19 patients. Multiplex PCR with BIOMED2 TRB-A/B primer pools amplified TRB rearrangements. TCRdb ran MiXCR on the multiplex PCR reads and lists one entry per CDR3 protein. The sample lists some 8,100 distinct CDR3 sequences; about a third were seen once. TRB was amplified from about 250-500 ng of blood genomic DNA. The sequencing input was blood. All receptors come from a human donor with active COVID-19.

The genes are TRBV11-1 and TRBJ2-3; 9 bases are shared with TRBD2. The V and J ends lost 3 bases and 0 bases, in that order; junction bases with no gene match: 4. The CDR3 spans 16 residues. In germline, CDR1 is SGHAT, CDR2 FQDESV (reference sequence). The chain's CDR3 is CASSFSSGVSTDTQYF. The CDR3 bases are TGTGCCAGCAGCTTTTCTAGCGGGGTGAGCACAGATACGCAGTATTTT.

The V and J genes are TRBV24-1 and TRBJ2-3; maybe TRBD1 (6 bases). Per the germline V gene, CDR1 is KGHDR and CDR2 is SFDVKD. The CDR3 loop spans 15 amino acids. Trimming took 3 bases from V and 2 from J, leaving 11 bases between them. In nucleotides, the CDR3 is TGTGCCACCAGTGATACCGGGACATCCACAGATACGCAGTATTTT. Translation gives CATSDTGTSTDTQYF.

The gene calls are TRBV7-6 and TRBJ1-5, with TRBD1 matching 9 bases. V shed 2 bases and J 7 bases; nucleotides not matched to a gene: 9. This CDR3 has 16 residues. Germline V gene data show CDR1 as SGHVS and CDR2 as FNYEAQ. The CDR3 sequence: CASSLKTGTGRQPQHF. CDR3 DNA sequence: TGTGCCAGCAGCTTAAAGACCGGGACAGGGCGACAGCCCCAGCATTTT.

This clonotype turned up a few times. The chain employs TRBV6-1 and TRBJ2-5; perhaps D is TRBD1 or TRBD2 (5 bases each). This CDR3 is built from 15 residues. The V end lost 1 base, the J end lost 4 bases, and 13 bases lay between the germline ends. Germline V gene sequence: CDR1 MNHNS, CDR2 SASEGT. CDR3 in amino acids: CASSEGGSPGETQYF. In nucleotides, the CDR3 is TGTGCCAGCAGTGAAGGGGGGTCACCGGGAGAGACCCAGTACTTC.

By frequency in the sample, this clonotype is medium-sized (0.01 to 0.1%). This rearrangement joins TRBV29-1 to TRBJ1-2; TRBD1 matches at 7 bases. CDR1 and CDR2 (germline): SQVTM, ANQGSEA. Trimming at V came to 6 bases and at J to 5 bases, leaving 9 bases not matched to a gene. This CDR3 is built from 13 residues. This chain's CDR3 is CSVVTGEGYGYTF. The CDR3 DNA follows: TGCAGCGTCGTTACAGGGGAAGGGTATGGCTACACCTTC. Full variable domain (missing parts from reference TRBV29-1 and TRBJ1-2): SAVISQKPSRDICQRGTSLTIQCQVDSQVTMMFWYRQQPGQSLTLIATANQGSEATYESGFVIDKFPISRPNLTFSTLTVSNMSPEDSSIYLCSVVTGEGYGYTFGSGTRLTVV.